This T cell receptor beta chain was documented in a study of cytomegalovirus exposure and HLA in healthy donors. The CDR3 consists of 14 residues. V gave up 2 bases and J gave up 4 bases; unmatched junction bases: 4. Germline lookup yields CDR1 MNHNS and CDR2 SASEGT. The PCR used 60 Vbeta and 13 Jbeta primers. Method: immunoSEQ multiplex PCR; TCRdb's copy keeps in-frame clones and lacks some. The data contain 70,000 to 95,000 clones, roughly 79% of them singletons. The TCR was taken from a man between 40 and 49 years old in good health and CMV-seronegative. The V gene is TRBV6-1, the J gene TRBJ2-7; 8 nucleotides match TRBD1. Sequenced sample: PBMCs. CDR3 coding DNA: TGTGCCAGCAGTGAACAGGGGGCGAGGTACGAGCAGTACTTC. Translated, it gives CASSEQGARYEQYF.